This T cell receptor (beta chain) is from a study of cytomegalovirus exposure and HLA in healthy donors. Background on the study: As an earlier analysis found, around 170 million T cells yielded about 120 million unique TCR beta sequences.

The PCR used 60 Vbeta and 13 Jbeta primers. The table came from immunoSEQ multiplex PCR; TCRdb's copy has only in-frame clones and leaves some out. The repertoire consists of 150,000 to 200,000 clones, with roughly 79% occurring once and the leading ten covering just over 2%. A word on this clone: The antigen remains unidentified.

Trimming shortened V by 2 bases and J by 5 bases, and 21 bases separated the two germline ends. Germline lookup yields CDR1 SEHNR and CDR2 FQNEAQ (reference sequence). The CDR3 sequence is 18 residues long. Regarding the study as a whole: Associated with cytomegalovirus, according to the listing, were 150 to 200 TCR beta chains.

The clonotype was recovered from a woman younger than 45 in good health and CMV-seropositive. V gene TRBV7-9 combines with J gene TRBJ1-4; weak D call: TRBD1 (6 bases). Sequencing input: PBMCs. The CDR3 DNA reads as TGTGCCAGCAGCTTAACCCCGAACAGGGTACTCCGCAATGAAAAACTGTTTTTT. Translated, it gives CASSLTPNRVLRNEKLFF.